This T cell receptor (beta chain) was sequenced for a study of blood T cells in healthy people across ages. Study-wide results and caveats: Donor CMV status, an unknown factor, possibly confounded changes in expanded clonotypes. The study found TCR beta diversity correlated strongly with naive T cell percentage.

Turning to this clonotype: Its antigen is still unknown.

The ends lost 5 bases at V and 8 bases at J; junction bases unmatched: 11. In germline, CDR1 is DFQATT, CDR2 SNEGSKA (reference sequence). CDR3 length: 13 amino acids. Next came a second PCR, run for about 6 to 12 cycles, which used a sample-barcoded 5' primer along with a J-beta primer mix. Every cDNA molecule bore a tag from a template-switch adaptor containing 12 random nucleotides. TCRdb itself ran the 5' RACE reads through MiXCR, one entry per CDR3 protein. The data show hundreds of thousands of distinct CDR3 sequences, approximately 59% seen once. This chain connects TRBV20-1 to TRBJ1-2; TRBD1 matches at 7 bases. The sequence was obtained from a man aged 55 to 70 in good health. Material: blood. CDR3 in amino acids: CSAFDDRANGYTF. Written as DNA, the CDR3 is TGCAGTGCTTTTGACGACAGGGCGAACGGCTACACCTTC.